A selection of T cell receptor beta chains follows, all from one sample in a study of blood T cell repertoires in COVID-19. The protocol was immunoSEQ multiplex PCR, while the TCRdb copy is restricted to in-frame clones and leaves out a portion. This sample has about 230,000 clones, with 80% to 90% found just once. The sequencing sample was made of peripheral blood. The receptors derive from an elderly man with acute or convalescent COVID-19. The CDR3 runs from the conserved cysteine through the conserved F or W. The order of the fields is CDR3 length, J gene, clone size, D gene, V gene, CDR3 DNA, CDR3 protein. The D gene is left open where the match is weak. Clone size is shown for a subset of rows, as once, few, many or a class of expanded clone.

13	TRBJ2-7	NA	NA	TRBV7-9	TGTGCCAGCAGTCACACCCCCTCCTACGAGCAGTACTTC	CASSHTPSYEQYF
15	TRBJ1-3	NA	TRBD1	TRBV2	TGTGCCAGCGGAGGGACAGTCAGCTCTGGAAACACCATATATTTT	CASGGTVSSGNTIYF
15	TRBJ2-2	NA	NA	TRBV5-1	TGCGCCAGCAGCTTGGGGCTCGAGGGCACCGGGGAGCTGTTTTTT	CASSLGLEGTGELFF
12	TRBJ2-7	NA	TRBD1	TRBV7-8	TGTGCCAGCAGCACCACAGGGGCCGAGCAGTACTTC	CASSTTGAEQYF
11	TRBJ1-6	NA	NA	TRBV28	TGTGCCAGCAGTTCCCTGGCCCCCCTCCACTTT	CASSSLAPLHF
16	TRBJ2-5	NA	TRBD2	TRBV7-9	TGTGCCAGCAGCCTCTCGGCGGGAGGGGGGCGCGAGACCCAGTACTTC	CASSLSAGGGRETQYF
14	TRBJ1-4	NA	NA	TRBV30	TGTGCCTGGAACCGACAGACAACTAATGAAAAACTGTTTTTT	CAWNRQTTNEKLFF
12	TRBJ2-1	NA	NA	TRBV20-1	TGCAGTGCTAGTTTTTCCAACAATGAGCAGTTCTTC	CSASFSNNEQFF
12	TRBJ2-5	NA	NA	TRBV2	TGTGCCAGCAGGCCCGGAGGAGAGACCCAGTACTTC	CASRPGGETQYF
14	TRBJ2-2	NA	NA	TRBV5-1	TGCGCCAGCAGCGGGGACACCCATTACGGGGAGCTGTTTTTT	CASSGDTHYGELFF
15	TRBJ2-1	once	TRBD2	TRBV28	TGTGCCAGCAGTTCCGCGGGGGGGCCAAACAATGAGCAGTTCTTC	CASSSAGGPNNEQFF
13	TRBJ2-7	NA	TRBD1	TRBV20-1	TGCAGTGCTAGTGTGGACAGGACCTACGAGCAGTACTTC	CSASVDRTYEQYF
15	TRBJ2-7	NA	TRBD1	TRBV27	TGTGCCAGCAGTTTACTAGGGGACAGCTCCTACGAGCAGTACTTC	CASSLLGDSSYEQYF
14	TRBJ2-7	NA	NA	TRBV27	TGTGCCAGCAGTTTAACCCGGGAGACCTACGAGCAGTACTTC	CASSLTRETYEQYF
14	TRBJ1-1	NA	NA	TRBV18	TGTGCCAGCTCACCGATCCGGGTGAACACTGAAGCTTTCTTT	CASSPIRVNTEAFF
12	TRBJ2-7	NA	TRBD2	TRBV12-3/TRBV12-4	TGTGCCAGCAGTTTAGGCGGGAGGGAGCAGTACTTC	CASSLGGREQYF
19	TRBJ2-1	NA	TRBD2	TRBV5-4	TGTGCCAGCAGCCCGGGAGGAGGGCGCGGGATGGGATTAAACAATGAGCAGTTCTTC	CASSPGGGRGMGLNNEQFF
16	TRBJ2-5	once	TRBD2	TRBV7-2	TGTGCCAGCAGCTCCGGGGGACTAATCGGGCAAGAGACCCAGTACTTC	CASSSGGLIGQETQYF
16	TRBJ2-7	NA	TRBD1	TRBV7-8	TGTGCCAGCAGCTTAGGTGCCAGGGGGCTTACCCACGAGCAGTACTTC	CASSLGARGLTHEQYF
13	TRBJ2-5	once	NA	TRBV7-2	TGTGCCAGCAGCGTACTGGACCCGGGGGCCCAGTACTTC	CASSVLDPGAQYF
15	TRBJ2-7	NA	TRBD2	TRBV10-2	TGCGCCAGCAGGCGGCAGACTAGCGGGAGCTACGAGCAGTACTTC	CASRRQTSGSYEQYF
14	TRBJ2-2	NA	NA	TRBV3-1/TRBV3-2	TGTGCCAGCAGCCAAGTCGGTGGTACCGGGGAGCTGTTTTTT	CASSQVGGTGELFF
13	TRBJ2-1	once	TRBD2	TRBV30	TGTGCCTGGAGTACGGGACTAGCGGGATGGCAGTTCTTC	CAWSTGLAGWQFF
14	TRBJ2-7	NA	NA	TRBV19	TGTGCCAGTAGTCACCGGGACTTCACCTACGAGCAGTACTTC	CASSHRDFTYEQYF
15	TRBJ2-7	NA	NA	TRBV15	TGTGCCACCAGCGTCAGGGGTGAGCGGTACTACGAGCAGTACTTC	CATSVRGERYYEQYF
19	TRBJ2-4	once	TRBD1	TRBV23-1	TGCGCCAGCAGTCAATCTGGGACAGGTCTTCGACGAGCCAAAAACATTCAGTACTTC	CASSQSGTGLRRAKNIQYF
15	TRBJ2-2	NA	TRBD2	TRBV7-9	TGTGCCAGCAGCGAGGGACTAGCGGGCACCGGGGAGCTGTTTTTT	CASSEGLAGTGELFF
13	TRBJ2-5	NA	TRBD2	TRBV7-9	TGTGCCGGGGGACTAGCGGCCACAGTGACCCAGTACTTC	CAGGLAATVTQYF
12	TRBJ2-3	once	NA	TRBV11-2	TGTGCCAGCAGCCCCTACACAGATACGCAGTATTTT	CASSPYTDTQYF
15	TRBJ1-4	NA	TRBD1	TRBV9	TGTGCCAGCAGCGTATATGGGACAGGGAGTGAAAAACTGTTTTTT	CASSVYGTGSEKLFF
14	TRBJ1-2	NA	TRBD1	TRBV28	TGTGCCAGCCATGGGACAGGGCCTAACTATGGCTACACCTTC	CASHGTGPNYGYTF